These 13 T cell receptor beta chains came from one sample sequenced in a study of cytomegalovirus exposure and HLA in healthy donors. The PCR used 60 Vbeta and 13 Jbeta primers. The protocol was immunoSEQ multiplex PCR, while the TCRdb copy is restricted to in-frame clones and leaves out a portion. The listing records roughly 120,000 clones. The sequenced material came from PBMCs. These receptors were taken from a man aged 18 to 35 in good health and CMV-seronegative.

This chain connects TRBV9 to TRBJ1-1; TRBD1 might be the D (5 bases). V was cut by 2 bases and J by 1 base, with 9 bases left in between. The CDR3 is made up of 14 amino acids. CDR1 SGDLS and CDR2 YYNGEE come from the germline V gene. The CDR3 sequence is CASSVTQGNTEAFF. The CDR3 coding sequence is TGTGCCAGCAGCGTGACTCAGGGGAACACTGAAGCTTTCTTT.

The chain joins TRBV4-1 to TRBJ1-2; 9 bases line up with TRBD1. Germline V lookup: CDR1 MGHRA, CDR2 YSYEKL. This CDR3 has 14 amino acids. V lost 4 bases and J lost 2; bases outside the gene matches: 2. In nucleotides, the CDR3 is TGCGCCAGCAGCCCCGGACAGGGGAACTATGGCTACACCTTC. This gives the protein CASSPGQGNYGYTF.

The V gene is TRBV2, the J gene TRBJ2-7, with 8 bases identical to TRBD1. The length of the CDR3 is 14 residues. V shed 7 bases, J shed 6 bases, and the junction held 11 bases outside the gene matches. Germline CDR1 is SNHLY and CDR2 is FYNNEI. CDR3 bases: TGTGCCAGCAAGGAGCAAACAGGGGGGCTCGAGCAGTACTTC. Protein: CASKEQTGGLEQYF.

The J gene is TRBJ1-1, the V gene TRBV12-1; TRBD1 reflects the table's D call only, with no check against the DNA. TRBV12-1 is a listed pseudogene. The CDR3 consists of 16 residues. CDR3 coding DNA: TGTGCCAGCAGCCTGCCCCAGGCAGCTATGAACACTGAAGCTTTCTTT. It is translated as CASSLPQAAMNTEAFF.

CDR3 nucleotides: TGTGCCAGCAGTCGGGACAGGGGGCAGCGGCAGCCCCAGCATTTT. Translating it yields CASSRDRGQRQPQHF. The chain is built from TRBV6-5 and TRBJ1-5; 12 bases map to TRBD1. CDR3 length: 15 residues. Trimming took 5 bases from V and 7 from J; bases not matched to a gene: 6. Germline CDR1 and CDR2: MNHEY and SVGAGI.

This chain uses TRBV7-9 with TRBJ2-7; D possibly corresponds to TRBD2 (5 bases). V lost 3 bases to trimming and J lost 4 bases, with 7 bases between them. Per germline, CDR1 SEHNR and CDR2 FQNEAQ (reference sequence). The length of the CDR3 is 12 residues. CDR3 region: CASSLTGYEQYF. The DNA for the CDR3 is TGTGCCAGCAGCTTGACGGGATACGAGCAGTACTTC. Using reference TRBV7-9 and TRBJ2-7 for the parts outside the CDR3, the full variable domain is DTGVSQNPRHKITKRGQNVTFRCDPISEHNRLYWYRQTLGQGPEFLTYFQNEAQLEKSRLLSDRFSAERPKGSFSTLEIQRTEQGDSAMYLCASSLTGYEQYFGPGTRLTVT.

The genes are TRBV25-1 and TRBJ2-7; D perhaps matches TRBD1 (5 bases). The CDR3 runs 13 residues. The V end was cut by 3 bases, the J end by 3 bases, with 9 bases between. Per germline, CDR1 MGHDK and CDR2 SYGVNS. Written as DNA, the CDR3 is TGTGCCAGCAGTGATAACAGGCGCTACGAGCAGTACTTC. This gives the protein CASSDNRRYEQYF.

This chain joins TRBV19 and TRBJ1-1; D gene unclear. Germline V CDR1 and CDR2: LNHDA, SQIVND (reference sequence). V dropped 1 base and J dropped 6 bases, with 12 bases sitting between them. The CDR3 is 14 amino acids. This CDR3 reads CASSIGGNGPEAFF. The CDR3 DNA is TGTGCCAGTAGTATAGGTGGTAATGGGCCTGAAGCTTTCTTT.

V and J are TRBV5-4 and TRBJ1-1; D uncertain. Per the germline V gene, CDR1 is SGHNT and CDR2 is YYREEE (reference sequence). The CDR3 is 13 amino acids. V shed 0 bases and J shed 0 bases, with 3 bases lying between them. The CDR3: CASSLDMNTEAFF. The DNA of the CDR3 is TGTGCCAGCAGCTTGGACATGAACACTGAAGCTTTCTTT. The complete variable domain, with remaining parts taken from reference TRBV5-4 and TRBJ1-1, reads ETGVTQSPTHLIKTRGQQVTLRCSSQSGHNTVSWYQQALGQGPQFIFQYYREEENGRGNFPPRFSGLQFPNYSSELNVNALELDDSALYLCASSLDMNTEAFFGQGTRLTVV.

The genes are TRBV7-9 and TRBJ2-5, with 13 bases matching TRBD2. After removal of 5 bases from V and 1 base from J, the junction contained 4 bases not matched to a gene. The length of the CDR3 is 16 residues. The germline gives CDR1 SEHNR, CDR2 FQNEAQ (reference sequence). The CDR3, as DNA: TGTGCCAGCAGCACGGGGACTAGCGGGATCCAAGAGACCCAGTACTTC. Residues: CASSTGTSGIQETQYF. The full variable domain, completed using reference TRBV7-9 and TRBJ2-5, is DTGVSQNPRHKITKRGQNVTFRCDPISEHNRLYWYRQTLGQGPEFLTYFQNEAQLEKSRLLSDRFSAERPKGSFSTLEIQRTEQGDSAMYLCASSTGTSGIQETQYFGPGTRLLVL.

The V gene is TRBV4-1, the J gene TRBJ2-5; 8 bases match TRBD2. In germline, CDR1 is MGHRA, CDR2 YSYEKL. The CDR3 consists of 16 residues. V was pared by 1 base and J by 2 bases, with 6 bases of the junction left unmatched. The CDR3 loop reads CASSQGVAGLQETQYF. CDR3 DNA: TGCGCCAGCAGCCAAGGAGTAGCGGGGCTACAAGAGACCCAGTACTTC.

This chain joins TRBV18 and TRBJ1-1, with D possibly being TRBD1 (6 bases). Germline V gene sequence: CDR1 KGHSH, CDR2 LQKENI. The CDR3 contains 14 residues. Trimming shortened V by 7 bases and J by 0 bases, and 12 bases separated the two germline ends. CDR3: CASFWTEMNTEAFF. CDR3 DNA: TGTGCCAGCTTTTGGACAGAAATGAACACTGAAGCTTTCTTT.

The V call is TRBV19, the J call TRBJ1-1; no firm D call. The V gene's germline CDR1 is LNHDA and CDR2 SQIVND (reference sequence). The CDR3 runs to 13 residues. Between the trimmed V and J ends, which lost 5 bases and 3 bases, there was a span of 10 bases. CDR3 nucleotide sequence: TGTGCCAGTAGTGGCCACGGAGACACTGAAGCTTTCTTT. It encodes CASSGHGDTEAFF.